One and the same sample provided the 27 T cell receptor beta chains below, sequenced in a study of CD8 T cells in Susac syndrome. The RNA, 0.5 to 1 ug, was put through reverse transcription using random hexamers. TCRdb analysed the immunoSEQ multiplex PCR reads with MiXCR anew, one entry per CDR3 protein. The sample includes approximately 300,000 distinct CDR3 sequences, approximately 91% of them seen just once. Sequences were obtained from CD8+ T cells from PBMCs. Receptors originate from a human donor with multiple sclerosis.

The chain couples TRBV5-6 to TRBJ2-7; D not certain. CDR3 size: 13 residues. Germline CDR1 is SGHDT and CDR2 is YYEEEE. Trimming stripped 3 bases from V and 3 bases from J, with 10 bases between. The CDR3 here is CASSSSEVYEQYF. CDR3 nucleotides: TGTGCCAGCAGCTCGAGTGAGGTCTACGAGCAGTACTTC.

This chain links TRBV28 with TRBJ1-1; possibly TRBD1 for D (5 bases). V was clipped by 5 bases and J by 6 bases, with 16 bases between them. This CDR3 region has 14 residues. From germline, CDR1 is MDHEN and CDR2 SYDVKM. This CDR3 is CASSPRGGHSEAFF. The DNA for the CDR3 is TGTGCCAGCAGTCCGCGGGGGGGTCATTCTGAAGCTTTCTTT.

The CDR3 bases are TGTGCCAGCAGTCCTACGGGTTGGACTGAAGCTTTCTTT. Residues: CASSPTGWTEAFF. The chain uses TRBV6-2 or TRBV6-3 and TRBJ1-1; no clear D gene. Trimming pared 5 bases from V and 5 bases from J, leaving 12 bases between. CDR3 length: 13 residues. CDR1 is MNHEY, CDR2 SVGEGT, per germline.

This chain links TRBV14 with TRBJ2-7; D may be TRBD2 (6 bases). CDR1 SGHDN and CDR2 FVKESK come from the germline V gene. Trimming removed 2 bases at V and 3 bases at J, with 11 bases between. The CDR3 totals 14 residues. The CDR3 region is CASSQSATSYEQYF. The CDR3 DNA is TGTGCCAGCAGCCAAAGCGCGACTAGCTACGAGCAGTACTTC.

The chain employs TRBV9 and TRBJ2-1; 7 nucleotides align to TRBD1. Trimming at V came to 2 bases and at J to 6 bases, leaving 8 bases not matched to a gene. Per germline, CDR1 SGDLS and CDR2 YYNGEE. The CDR3 has 15 residues. The CDR3 sequence: CASSVRDSPVNEQFF. For the CDR3, the DNA is TGTGCCAGCAGCGTTCGGGACAGCCCTGTCAATGAGCAGTTCTTC.

The rearrangement links TRBV9 to TRBJ1-1; D remains ambiguous. Germline V gene data show CDR1 as SGDLS and CDR2 as YYNGEE. The CDR3 spans 13 residues. Trimming took 3 bases from V and 1 from J, leaving 7 bases between them. The CDR3 loop reads CASSAGWNTEAFF. The DNA for the CDR3 is TGTGCCAGCAGCGCCGGATGGAACACTGAAGCTTTCTTT.

The rearrangement uses TRBV6-5 and TRBJ1-4; tentatively, D is TRBD1 (5 bases). CDR3 length: 15 residues. Germline V gene data show CDR1 as MNHEY and CDR2 as SVGAGI. V lost 3 bases, J lost 8 bases, and 16 bases lay in between. This chain's CDR3 is CASSYYGGSGEKLFF. The CDR3 DNA is TGTGCCAGCAGTTATTATGGGGGATCTGGGGAAAAACTGTTTTTT.

The chain couples TRBV6-5 to TRBJ2-7; the D gene is possibly TRBD2 (6 bases). V shed 0 bases and J shed 3 bases, with 6 bases lying between them. Germline V gene lookup returns CDR1 MNHEY and CDR2 SVGAGI. CDR3 length: 13 amino acids. The CDR3 region is CASSYSEGYEQYF. The CDR3 DNA sequence: TGTGCCAGCAGTTACTCGGAGGGCTACGAGCAGTACTTC.

The chain employs TRBV6-2 or TRBV6-3 and TRBJ2-2, with D possibly being TRBD2 (6 bases). The CDR3 length is 14 residues. V lost 4 bases and J 4 bases, leaving 10 bases between the germline ends. Germline V gives CDR1 MNHEY, CDR2 SVGEGT. CDR3 nucleotides: TGTGCCAGCAGTTGGACCGGGGGCACCGGGGAGCTGTTTTTT. The encoded protein is CASSWTGGTGELFF.

V and J are TRBV3-1 and TRBJ1-4, with 8 bases lining up with TRBD1. CDR1 LGHDT and CDR2 YNNKEL come from the germline V gene (reference sequence). The CDR3 extends over 17 amino acids. Losses at the gene ends were 1 base for V and 4 bases for J; bases not matched to a gene: 8. The CDR3 region is CASSQARTGQDNEKLFF. In DNA, the CDR3 is TGTGCCAGCAGCCAAGCTAGGACGGGACAGGATAATGAAAAACTGTTTTTT.

V usage is TRBV20-1 and J usage is TRBJ2-7, with TRBD2 as a possible D gene (5 bases). Trimming cost V 2 bases and J 0 bases, with 8 bases left between them. This CDR3 region has 13 residues. CDR1 and CDR2 (germline): DFQATT, SNEGSKA (reference sequence). This chain's CDR3 is CSARNGDSYEQYF. CDR3 bases: TGCAGTGCTAGAAACGGGGACTCCTACGAGCAGTACTTC.

The rearrangement joins TRBV12-5 to TRBJ2-7, with D perhaps TRBD1 or TRBD2 (5 bases each). There are 11 residues in the CDR3. Germline values: CDR1 LGHNT, CDR2 FRNRAP. V was trimmed by 5 bases and J by 6 bases, leaving 8 bases between them. CDR3 in DNA: TGTGCTAGTGGTATGGGGGTCGAGCAGTACTTC. Amino acids: CASGMGVEQYF.

The rearrangement links TRBV29-1 to TRBJ2-1; D gene unclear. V was clipped by 6 bases and J by 3 bases, with 9 bases between them. The germline gives CDR1 SQVTM, CDR2 ANQGSEA. The CDR3 consists of 12 residues. Here the CDR3 DNA reads TGCAGCGTGACGAAAGACTACAATGAGCAGTTCTTC. This codes for CSVTKDYNEQFF.

This clonotype has just one count. This chain connects TRBV29-1 to TRBJ1-2; tentative D call: TRBD1 (6 bases). Germline V gene sequence: CDR1 SQVTM, CDR2 ANQGSEA. V shed 0 bases and J shed 1 base, with 9 bases lying between them. The CDR3 consists of 14 residues. The CDR3 nucleotides read TGCAGCGTTGAAGATCCACAGGGTAACTATGGCTACACCTTC. As protein: CSVEDPQGNYGYTF.

V usage is TRBV5-1 and J usage is TRBJ2-1, with D uncertain. From germline, CDR1 is SGHRS and CDR2 YFSETQ. Trimming removed 2 bases from V and 9 bases from J, with 9 bases in between. The CDR3 length is 12 residues. The CDR3 DNA reads TGCGCCAGCAGCTTAAGAGCCGGTGAGCAGTTCTTC. It translates to CASSLRAGEQFF.

This clonotype appeared a single time. The gene calls are TRBV4-3 and TRBJ2-5; 8 nucleotides line up with TRBD1. The CDR3 totals 15 residues. Trimming removed 4 bases from V and 2 bases from J; junction bases left unmatched: 6. Germline assignment: CDR1 LGHNA and CDR2 YSLEER. Written as DNA, the CDR3 is TGCGCCAGCAGCCTCCCCGGACAGGGTCAAGAGACCCAGTACTTC. Protein product: CASSLPGQGQETQYF.

The genes are TRBV7-6 and TRBJ1-5; a weak D match, TRBD1 (6 bases). The V end lost 1 base, the J end lost 0 bases, and 10 bases lay between the germline ends. From germline, CDR1 is SGHVS and CDR2 FNYEAQ. The CDR3 sequence is 16 residues long. The CDR3 reads CASSLEGTHSNQPQHF. Written as DNA, the CDR3 is TGTGCCAGCAGCTTAGAGGGGACACATAGCAATCAGCCCCAGCATTTT.

The gene calls are TRBV5-5 and TRBJ2-7; D gene uncertain. The CDR3 is 13 residues long. Germline-derived CDR1 and CDR2 are SGHKS and YYEKEE (reference sequence). V was pared by 5 bases and J by 0 bases, with 9 bases between. The DNA for the CDR3 is TGTGCCAGCAGGATGAGTGCCTCCTACGAGCAGTACTTC. Its translation is CASRMSASYEQYF.

This clonotype was recorded once. The V gene is TRBV6-2 or TRBV6-3, the J gene TRBJ2-1; no clear D gene. This CDR3 spans 13 amino acids. CDR1 MNHEY and CDR2 SVGEGT come from the germline V gene. Trimming shortened V by 4 bases and J by 12 bases, and 16 bases separated the two germline ends. The CDR3 DNA reads as TGTGCCAGCAGTTTCATGAAGGTCGCAGGGCAGTTCTTC. Its protein product is CASSFMKVAGQFF.

This chain connects TRBV5-4 to TRBJ1-2, with no clear D. The CDR3 consists of 15 residues. V lost 2 bases and J lost 6, with 17 bases in between. Germline CDR1 SGHNT, CDR2 YYREEE (reference sequence). The CDR3 loop is CASSLLGGRIDGYTF. Written as DNA, the CDR3 is TGTGCCAGCAGCTTACTCGGAGGGAGAATTGATGGCTACACCTTC.

V and J are TRBV12-3 or TRBV12-4 and TRBJ1-4; weak D call: TRBD1 (5 bases). The V end was cut by 4 bases, the J end by 8 bases, with 14 bases between. The CDR3 is 14 amino acids. The CDR3 bases are TGTGCCAGCAGTTCACCGGGACTAAAGGAAAAACTGTTTTTT. Amino acid sequence: CASSSPGLKEKLFF.

CDR3 coding DNA: TGTGCCAGCAGTCTTTATAAAGAACAAGAGACCCAGTACTTC. It is translated as CASSLYKEQETQYF. This chain links TRBV27 with TRBJ2-5; D ambiguous. V was pared by 5 bases and J by 2 bases, with 12 bases between. CDR3 length: 14 amino acids. Germline CDR1 and CDR2: MNHEY and SMNVEV (reference sequence).

V usage is TRBV7-2 and J usage is TRBJ2-2, with D perhaps matching TRBD2 (5 bases). Trimming stripped 5 bases from V and 5 bases from J, with 15 bases between. The CDR3 has 15 residues. Germline CDR1 reads SGHTA; CDR2 reads FQGNSA. This CDR3 reads CASSPGNRYTGELFF. CDR3 coding DNA: TGTGCCAGCAGCCCGGGGAATAGGTATACCGGGGAGCTGTTTTTT.

The chain joins TRBV6-2 or TRBV6-3 to TRBJ2-3; D uncertain. The J call may be mistaken, given a closer DNA end match to TRBJ1-5. The length of the CDR3 is 16 residues. The V gene's germline CDR1 is MNHEY and CDR2 SVGEGT. The CDR3 loop is CASSYVAGGPADTQHF. The CDR3 coding sequence is TGTGCCAGCAGTTACGTCGCGGGAGGGCCCGCAGATACGCAGCATTTT.

This clonotype was seen once. Relative to the germline gene, one junction end is altered; a read error may explain this. This chain joins TRBV5-1 and TRBJ2-1; a possible D gene is TRBD2 (5 bases). CDR1 is SGHRS, CDR2 YFSETQ, per germline. This CDR3 contains 14 residues. The CDR3 spells CARSLEVSYNEQFF. DNA for the CDR3: TGCGCCCGCAGCTTGGAGGTGAGCTACAATGAGCAGTTCTTC.

This clonotype showed up just once. The V gene is TRBV5-1, the J gene TRBJ2-7, with TRBD2 matching 11 bases. CDR1 SGHRS and CDR2 YFSETQ come from the germline V gene. V was clipped by 4 bases and J by 4 bases; unmatched bases: 4. The CDR3 totals 14 residues. CDR3 coding DNA: TGCGCCAGCAGCCCACTAGCGGGAGATTACGAGCAGTACTTC. Encoded protein: CASSPLAGDYEQYF.

The chain joins TRBV20-1 to TRBJ2-7; 13 positions agree with TRBD2. The V gene's germline CDR1 is DFQATT and CDR2 SNEGSKA (reference sequence). CDR3 length: 17 amino acids. The junction had 10 bases not matched to a gene; V was cut back by 1 base and J by 4 bases. The chain's CDR3 is CSARGTSGSGSVYEQYF. DNA for the CDR3: TGCAGTGCTAGAGGGACTAGCGGGAGTGGGTCGGTTTACGAGCAGTACTTC.